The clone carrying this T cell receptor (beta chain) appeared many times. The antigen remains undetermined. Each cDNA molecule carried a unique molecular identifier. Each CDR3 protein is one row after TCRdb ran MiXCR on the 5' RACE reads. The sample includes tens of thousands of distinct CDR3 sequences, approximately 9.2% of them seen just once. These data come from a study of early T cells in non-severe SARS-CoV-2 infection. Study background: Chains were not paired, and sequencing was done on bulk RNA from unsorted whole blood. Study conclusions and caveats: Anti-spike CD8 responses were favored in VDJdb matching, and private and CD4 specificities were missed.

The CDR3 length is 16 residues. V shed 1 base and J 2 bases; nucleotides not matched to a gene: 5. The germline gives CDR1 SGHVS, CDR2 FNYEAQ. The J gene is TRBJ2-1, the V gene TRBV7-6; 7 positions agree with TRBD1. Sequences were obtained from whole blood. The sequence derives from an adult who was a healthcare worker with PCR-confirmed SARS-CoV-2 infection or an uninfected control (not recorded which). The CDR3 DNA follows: TGTGCCAGCAGCTTAGTCGACAGGGAGACCTACAATGAGCAGTTCTTC. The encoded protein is CASSLVDRETYNEQFF.